One sample yielded the 28 T cell receptor beta chains listed below, sequenced in a study of shared clonotypes between healthy human individuals. Profiling relied on immunoSEQ multiplex PCR, and the TCRdb table lists in-frame clones only, not all of them. This table has some 510,000 clones, 79% appearing once. Material for sequencing was PBMCs. All receptors derive from a woman in her thirties or forties in good health. Some clones in this sample may be carry-over from other donors' samples.

The chain carries TRBV7-9 and TRBJ1-1; 9 nucleotides align to TRBD1. Germline trimming cut 10 bases from V and 0 bases from J; bases unmatched to any gene: 9. There are 15 residues in the CDR3. Germline V lookup: CDR1 SEHNR, CDR2 FQNEAQ (reference sequence). As DNA, the CDR3 is TGTGCCATCCCGGGACAGGGCCCTATGAACACTGAAGCTTTCTTT. This gives the protein CAIPGQGPMNTEAFF. Variable domain in full (rest from reference TRBV7-9 and TRBJ1-1): DTGVSQNPRHKITKRGQNVTFRCDPISEHNRLYWYRQTLGQGPEFLTYFQNEAQLEKSRLLSDRFSAERPKGSFSTLEIQRTEQGDSAMYLCAIPGQGPMNTEAFFGQGTRLTVV.

The V gene is TRBV30, the J gene TRBJ2-5; 7 bases agree with TRBD2. Germline V gives CDR1 GTSNPN, CDR2 SVGIG (reference sequence). V lost 4 bases, J lost 7 bases, and 9 bases stayed unmatched. The CDR3 has 13 amino acids. CDR3 residues: CAWTGTGGWTQYF. The CDR3, as DNA: TGTGCCTGGACCGGGACGGGGGGATGGACCCAGTACTTC.

V and J are TRBV28 and TRBJ2-7; TRBD2 aligns across 9 bases. The germline V gene encodes CDR1 MDHEN and CDR2 SYDVKM. With 6 bases clipped from V and 4 bases from J, the junction kept 7 bases outside the gene matches. This CDR3 has 14 residues. CDR3 nucleotide sequence: TGTGCCAGCAGCCTCCTAGCGGGGCTATACGAGCAGTACTTC. This encodes CASSLLAGLYEQYF.

The rearrangement uses TRBV27 and TRBJ2-7; TRBD2 might be the D (6 bases). With 6 bases removed from V and 1 base from J, the gap between germline ends came to 13 bases. The germline CDR1 and CDR2 sequences are MNHEY and SMNVEV (reference sequence). The CDR3 loop spans 14 amino acids. CDR3 DNA: TGTGCCAGCAGAAGGGGTCTAGCGTCCTACGAGCAGTACTTC. This codes for CASRRGLASYEQYF.

The genes are TRBV29-1 and TRBJ2-2; maybe TRBD1 (6 bases). The germline CDR1 and CDR2 sequences are SQVTM and ANQGSEA. V lost 7 bases and J 0 bases, leaving 12 bases between the germline ends. The CDR3 sequence is 14 residues long. The CDR3 spells CSGDGTPNTGELFF. The CDR3 region has the DNA TGCAGCGGGGACGGGACACCGAACACCGGGGAGCTGTTTTTT.

This clone was counted once. The chain carries TRBV25-1 and TRBJ2-7, with 11 bases that match TRBD1. CDR1 is MGHDK and CDR2 is SYGVNS in the germline V gene. V dropped 6 bases and J dropped 3; count of bases not matched to a gene: 13. This CDR3 has 17 residues. The CDR3 reads CASRNPGTGGSRYEQYF. Here the CDR3 DNA reads TGTGCCAGCAGGAACCCCGGGACAGGGGGTTCTCGCTACGAGCAGTACTTC.

The chain is built from TRBV30 and TRBJ1-1; D not resolved. CDR1 GTSNPN and CDR2 SVGIG come from the germline V gene (reference sequence). V lost 0 bases and J lost 1, with 18 bases in between. The CDR3 has 17 residues. The CDR3 loop reads CAWSVPGHSLSNTEAFF. The CDR3 nucleotides read TGTGCCTGGAGTGTACCCGGGCATAGTTTGTCGAACACTGAAGCTTTCTTT.

The genes are TRBV28 and TRBJ1-2, with D tentatively TRBD1 (6 bases). V was clipped by 4 bases and J by 4 bases, with 19 bases between them. The CDR3 contains 16 residues. Germline-derived CDR1 and CDR2 are MDHEN and SYDVKM. Written as DNA, the CDR3 is TGTGCCAGCAGTTCCGGGACAACGAATCACCCCTATGGCTACACCTTC. Amino acid sequence: CASSSGTTNHPYGYTF.

The rearrangement links TRBV19 to TRBJ1-5; 10 nucleotides line up with TRBD1. This CDR3 is built from 15 residues. Germline CDR1 reads LNHDA; CDR2 reads SQIVND (reference sequence). V lost 10 bases to trimming and J lost 2 bases; unmatched junction nucleotides: 8. The CDR3 region has the DNA TGTGCCATTTCGGACAGGGGGGATGGCAATCAGCCCCAGCATTTT. This codes for CAISDRGDGNQPQHF. The full variable domain, completed using reference TRBV19 and TRBJ1-5, is DGGITQSPKYLFRKEGQNVTLSCEQNLNHDAMYWYRQDPGQGLRLIYYSQIVNDFQKGDIAEGYSVSREKKESFPLTVTSAQKNPTAFYLCAISDRGDGNQPQHFGDGTRLSIL.

This sequence joins TRBV5-4 and TRBJ2-2; D is ambiguous. Trimming left V 0 bases short and J 4 bases short, with 7 bases between. CDR3 length: 14 amino acids. Germline assignment: CDR1 SGHNT and CDR2 YYREEE (reference sequence). The CDR3 sequence: CASSLDWSTGELFF. The CDR3 coding sequence is TGTGCCAGCAGCTTGGATTGGAGCACCGGGGAGCTGTTTTTT.

The chain has TRBV6-1 and TRBJ1-1, with D uncertain. The length of the CDR3 is 13 residues. Germline V gene sequence: CDR1 MNHNS, CDR2 SASEGT. Trimming took off 2 bases at V and 11 bases at J, with 15 bases between the two ends. The CDR3 protein is CASSELVLDGAFF. As DNA, the CDR3 is TGTGCCAGCAGTGAATTAGTACTGGACGGTGCTTTCTTT.

For this clone: Other DNA sequences in this sample translate to the same CDR3. This chain links TRBV9 with TRBJ2-7, with TRBD1 matching over 7 bases. Trimming at V came to 0 bases and at J to 2 bases, leaving 2 bases not matched to a gene. There are 14 residues in the CDR3. Germline V lookup: CDR1 SGDLS, CDR2 YYNGEE. The CDR3 nucleotides read TGTGCCAGCAGCGTAGGAGGGGGCACCTACGAGCAGTACTTC. This codes for CASSVGGGTYEQYF. Drawing the rest from reference TRBV9 and TRBJ2-7, the complete variable domain is DSGVTQTPKHLITATGQRVTLRCSPRSGDLSVYWYQQSLDQGLQFLIQYYNGEERAKGNILERFSAQQFPDLHSELNLSSLELGDSALYFCASSVGGGTYEQYFGPGTRLTVT.

This clone was detected only once. This chain links TRBV6-1 with TRBJ1-5; D is ambiguous. Trimming removed 6 bases at V and 6 bases at J, with 12 bases between. Germline V CDR1 and CDR2: MNHNS, SASEGT. The CDR3 covers 13 residues. The CDR3 here is CASRMSSTQPQHF. Written as DNA, the CDR3 is TGTGCCAGCAGGATGAGCTCAACTCAGCCCCAGCATTTT.

The V call is TRBV11-3, the J call TRBJ2-3; 10 bases are shared with TRBD2. Germline CDR1 SGHNT, CDR2 YENEEA. Trimming removed 4 bases from V and 2 bases from J; junction bases left unmatched: 12. The CDR3 length is 18 residues. The CDR3 protein is CASSSGGVAGGLTDTQYF. DNA for the CDR3: TGTGCCAGCAGCTCAGGGGGGGTAGCGGGAGGCCTCACAGATACGCAGTATTTT.

The V gene is TRBV6-6, the J gene TRBJ2-7; 16 bases fit TRBD2. The CDR3 consists of 15 residues. V lost 10 bases and J lost 2; bases outside the gene matches: 5. The germline gives CDR1 MNHNY, CDR2 SVGAGI (reference sequence). Here the CDR3 DNA reads TGTGCCACCAAAGGGACTAGCGGGAGGGCCTACGAGCAGTACTTC. Its translation is CATKGTSGRAYEQYF.

The chain joins TRBV20-1 to TRBJ2-5; D unclear. Per the germline V gene, CDR1 is DFQATT and CDR2 is SNEGSKA (reference sequence). The CDR3 is made up of 11 amino acids. The V end was cut by 5 bases, the J end by 1 base, with 5 bases between. The CDR3 spells CSALRQETQYF. The CDR3 bases are TGCAGTGCTCTTCGCCAAGAGACCCAGTACTTC.

This rearrangement joins TRBV15 to TRBJ1-1; 7 nucleotides line up with TRBD1. Germline-derived CDR1 and CDR2 are LNHNV and YYDKDF (reference sequence). The CDR3 totals 13 residues. Trimming took 2 bases from V and 5 from J; bases not matched to a gene: 2. Written as DNA, the CDR3 is TGTGCCACCAGCAGAACAGGGGAGACTGAAGCTTTCTTT. Translated, it gives CATSRTGETEAFF.

This clone was detected a few times. The V call is TRBV7-3, the J call TRBJ2-7; 13 positions match TRBD2. The trim removed 3 bases at V and 3 bases at J, leaving 5 bases unmatched. Germline CDR1 reads SGHTA; CDR2 reads FQGTGA. This CDR3 comprises 16 residues. The CDR3 region is CASSFIGTSGVYEQYF. Written as DNA, the CDR3 is TGTGCCAGCAGCTTCATTGGGACTAGCGGGGTCTACGAGCAGTACTTC.

This chain joins TRBV4-2 and TRBJ2-1; possibly TRBD2 for D (6 bases). Germline CDR1 is LGHNA and CDR2 is YNFKEQ. The CDR3 loop spans 14 amino acids. Trimming pared 0 bases from V and 8 bases from J, leaving 11 bases between. CDR3 region: CASSQDRRAYEQFF. The CDR3 DNA reads as TGTGCCAGCAGCCAAGATCGGAGGGCCTATGAGCAGTTCTTC.

The DNA for the CDR3 is TGTGCCAGCAGCCAAGACCTCCTGAGCGGGAGCTCCTACAATGAGCAGTTCTTC. This sequence encodes CASSQDLLSGSSYNEQFF. This chain uses TRBV4-2 with TRBJ2-1; 8 nucleotides match TRBD2. The V and J ends lost 0 bases and 0 bases, in that order; junction bases with no gene match: 7. Germline V lookup: CDR1 LGHNA, CDR2 YNFKEQ. The CDR3 sequence is 18 residues long.

This clone was detected only once. The rearrangement joins TRBV19 to TRBJ2-7, with 7 bases lining up with TRBD1. CDR1 is LNHDA and CDR2 is SQIVND in the germline V gene (reference sequence). The V segment lost 3 bases and the J segment 2 bases; nucleotides outside the gene matches: 7. This CDR3 has 15 amino acids. For the CDR3, the DNA is TGTGCCAGTAGTATCCTACAGGGGCTGGCCTACGAGCAGTACTTC. It is translated as CASSILQGLAYEQYF.

The rearrangement uses TRBV5-1 and TRBJ2-2; tentatively, D is TRBD2 (5 bases). CDR3 length: 16 residues. Germline assignment: CDR1 SGHRS and CDR2 YFSETQ. V was cut by 1 base and J by 1 base, with 11 bases left in between. The CDR3 loop reads CASSLSGGRNTGELFF. DNA for the CDR3: TGCGCCAGCAGCTTGAGCGGCGGTCGGAACACCGGGGAGCTGTTTTTT.

This clone has just a few counts. The CDR3 is CSALGGNNEKLFF. In DNA, the CDR3 is TGCAGCGCCCTCGGGGGCAACAACGAAAAACTGTTTTTT. The rearrangement uses TRBV29-1 and TRBJ1-4, with TRBD1 as a possible D gene (6 bases). Germline V gives CDR1 SQVTM, CDR2 ANQGSEA. Trimming left V 7 bases short and J 8 bases short, with 17 bases between. The length of the CDR3 is 13 residues.

The V call is TRBV4-3, the J call TRBJ1-6; 7 nucleotides match TRBD1. V was pared by 2 bases and J by 7 bases, with 2 bases of the junction left unmatched. From germline, CDR1 is LGHNA and CDR2 YSLEER. The CDR3 contains 14 residues. In DNA form, the CDR3 reads TGCGCCAGCAGCCAAACGGACAGGAATTCACCCCTCCACTTT. Translating gives CASSQTDRNSPLHF.

This chain uses TRBV28 with TRBJ2-2; D is ambiguous. CDR1 and CDR2 from the germline V gene are MDHEN and SYDVKM. CDR3 length equals 12 residues. V dropped 2 bases and J dropped 6 bases, with 4 bases sitting between them. CDR3 bases: TGTGCCAGCAGTTTAGTTCCCGGGGAGCTGTTTTTT. This codes for CASSLVPGELFF.

The rearrangement joins TRBV4-1 to TRBJ2-1, with D tentatively TRBD1 or TRBD2 (5 bases each). The CDR3 runs 16 residues. V lost 0 bases to trimming and J lost 5 bases, with 14 bases between them. Germline CDR1 and CDR2: MGHRA and YSYEKL. CDR3: CASSQDSGTTHNEQFF. Written as DNA, the CDR3 is TGCGCCAGCAGCCAAGATTCGGGGACGACACACAATGAGCAGTTCTTC.

This clone has just one count. The CDR3 nucleotides read TGTGCCAGCAGTTCTCCCAGGGGGCTCTCCTACGAGCAGTACTTC. Its protein is CASSSPRGLSYEQYF. J is TRBJ2-7 and V is TRBV28, with 8 bases identical to TRBD1. With V trimmed by 4 bases and J by 0 bases, 5 bases remained unmatched. Per germline, CDR1 MDHEN and CDR2 SYDVKM. The CDR3 has 15 amino acids.

The rearrangement joins TRBV7-3 to TRBJ2-3; D possibly corresponds to TRBD2 (5 bases). Between the trimmed V and J ends, which lost 4 bases and 6 bases, there was a span of 11 bases. This CDR3 spans 13 amino acids. CDR1 SGHTA and CDR2 FQGTGA come from the germline V gene. The CDR3 here is CASSSDWLDTQYF. CDR3 DNA: TGTGCCAGCAGCTCGGACTGGTTGGATACGCAGTATTTT.